This TCR beta chain was identified during a study of blood T cell repertoires in COVID-19. The CDR3 runs to 19 residues. V dropped 5 bases and J dropped 1 base, with 26 bases sitting between them. Produced via immunoSEQ multiplex PCR; TCRdb's table is partial and in-frame only. The sample contains 50,000 to 70,000 clones, about 88% of which appear only once. The rearrangement uses TRBV23-1 and TRBJ1-1; D remains unclear. TRBV23-1 is recorded as an ORF, its role being uncertain. This clonotype originated in a man between 65 and 85 years old with active COVID-19. The source material was peripheral blood. The CDR3 DNA follows: TGCGCCAGCAGTGACCTCTCGGAACAGCCTCTATTTAGGAACACTGAAGCTTTCTTT. This codes for CASSDLSEQPLFRNTEAFF.